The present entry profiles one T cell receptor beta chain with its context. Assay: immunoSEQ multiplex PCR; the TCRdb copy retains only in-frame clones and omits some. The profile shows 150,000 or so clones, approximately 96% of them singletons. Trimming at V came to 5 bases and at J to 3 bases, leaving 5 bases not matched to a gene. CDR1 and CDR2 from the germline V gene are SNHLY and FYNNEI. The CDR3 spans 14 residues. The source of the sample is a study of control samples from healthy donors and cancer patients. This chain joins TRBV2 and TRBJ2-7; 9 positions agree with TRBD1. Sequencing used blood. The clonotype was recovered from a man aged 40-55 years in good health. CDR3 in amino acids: CASSPGQGSYEQYF. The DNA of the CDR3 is TGTGCCAGCAGTCCGGGACAGGGAAGCTACGAGCAGTACTTC.